This note documents a single T cell receptor (beta chain) sequence. There is no known antigen for this receptor. Base qualities are not provided; no much larger clone lies one nucleotide away. Read against the paper, the sample's time point label means: newly diagnosed GD, antithyroid drugs for less than 3 months. For both TCR sequencing and RNA sequencing, RNA was extracted from PBMCs in TRIzol. The diagnosis of Graves' disease was made according to American Thyroid Association guidelines. The patients came from an endocrinology department in Xi'an, China. Each patient gave 9 to 10 milliliters of peripheral blood, collected in an EDTA anticoagulant tube. Ficoll Paque Plus density gradient separation was used to isolate PBMCs, and no further T cell sorting was performed. RNA quality was checked with an Agilent 2100 Bioanalyzer and agarose gel, and concentration with a NanoDrop 2000. According to the germline V gene (reference sequence), CDR1 reads LNHNV and CDR2 reads YYDKDF. The CDR3 measures 16 amino acids from cysteine to phenylalanine. Kept here is only the CDR3 DNA, which spans 48 bases and is read in frame from base 1. Relative to germline, V is missing 1 base and J is missing 8 bases, with 3 bases of the junction outside any gene match.

This record belongs to a study of regulatory T cells in long-lasting Graves disease (dated by TCRdb to about 2021). With regard to the full study: Antithyroid drugs had been taken for less than 3 months by newly diagnosed Graves' disease patients. Patients with persistent Graves' disease were compared with patients with newly diagnosed Graves' disease using TCR sequencing and RNA sequencing of peripheral blood. TCR sequencing covered some 13 persistent and about 20 newly diagnosed Graves' disease patients, some 35 samples in total. The study was conducted in China and was registered as a clinical trial.

Study-level results and caveats: Patients with persistent disease shared more public clonotypes (fewer than 3,000) than newly diagnosed patients did (nearly 1,000). Preferential use of TRBV28, TRBJ1-2 and TRBJ2-5 was observed in persistent disease, whereas TRBV20-1 and TRBJ2-1 were favored in newly diagnosed disease. Compared with newly diagnosed patients, patients with persistent Graves' disease had lower TCR Shannon entropy and fewer highly expanded clones, which suggests clonal expansion. Peripheral blood alone was examined, since thyroid tissue, which constituted the primary lesion, could not be accessed. Sequencing and analysis were limited to the TCR beta chain. The authors noted that the small sample size was a limitation that may lower accuracy.

The library was generated by multiplex PCR. TCRdb records Illumina HiSeq 4000 as the sequencer. TCR beta libraries were built with iRepertoire HTBI primers and Arm-PCR amplification of CDR3 regions. Before sequencing, the PCR products underwent gel purification. In the paper's pipeline: A total of roughly 67 TRBV and under 15 TRBJ segments were identified across samples and were used for gene usage analysis of CDR3 amino acid clonotypes. COPE and FqMerger were used to merge filtered high-quality paired reads into contigs. Contigs were aligned with BLAST to IMGT TRBV, TRBD and TRBJ reference genes, and CDR3 was defined per IMGT. Any clonotype with a frequency above 0.1% was classified as a highly expanded clone. Shannon entropy was used to measure repertoire diversity, and the Gini coefficient was used to measure V-J evenness. A clonotype was considered public if more than one individual shared it. Starting from the raw public reads, TCRdb applied fastp trimming at Q25, assembled clones with MiXCR and retained in-frame beta chains. Every distinct CDR3 protein forms one entry, paired with its most common genes and DNA. These V and J calls are TCRdb output, not the study's own analysis. The sample records about 450,000 distinct CDR3 sequences, around 17% of which are singletons. Around 10% of the sample comes from the top ten.

The sample also formed part of further work on T cells in Graves' hyperthyroidism and ophthalmopathy. Per the second study: Graves' hyperthyroidism was defined as stable when no progression to ophthalmopathy occurred over 18 months of follow-up. Hyperthyroidism patients were newly diagnosed, had a disease duration of under 2 months, and were aged 18 to 65 years. Exclusion was applied to patients with uncontrolled infections, other autoimmune diseases, pregnancy or lactation. Diagnoses relied on clinical symptoms, serum thyroxine and TRAb, thyroid ultrasound and orbital computed tomography. The TCR CDR3 was subjected to a first round of RT-PCR using the HTBI primer set and the Qiagen OneStep RT-PCR kit. Most expanded thyroid clonotypes (frequency above 0.001) were also detected in blood, a finding suggesting that blood repertoires may reflect thyroid immune responses. Ophthalmopathy was separated from stable hyperthyroidism by a 13 V-J signature model, with 85% to 90% sensitivity and approximately 81% specificity obtained in cross-validation and 80%/75% obtained in testing. In validation, progression to ophthalmopathy was predicted by the model with 70.59% sensitivity and roughly 72% specificity, a median of 6.5 months before onset. TCR V-J signatures able to tell the groups apart were searched for in a discovery cohort of 90 to 100 patients, of whom more than 40 had Graves' ophthalmopathy and 55 to 60 had stable Graves' hyperthyroidism. An independent validation cohort of around 19 hyperthyroidism patients and approximately 16 patients who later progressed to ophthalmopathy tested prospective prediction of ophthalmopathy. For training and testing, the 80 to 100 patients in the discovery cohort were randomly divided in a 7:3 ratio. The study also compared thyroid tissue and blood T-cell repertoires from more than 5 Graves' hyperthyroidism patients. After sampling, hyperthyroidism patients received methimazole starting at 30 mg daily, and ophthalmopathy patients received high-dose intravenous methylprednisolone. The libraries were constructed in a second round of multiplex PCR and then size-selected and purified. Sequencing of the libraries was done on an Illumina HiSeq2000 using paired-end 100 bp reads. SOAPnuke was used to process the raw data, throwing out any read that contained adapters or uncalled bases, had a mean Phred below 15, or lacked an exact constant-primer or identifier match. COPE v1.2.5 was used to merge high-quality paired reads, and clonotypes were defined as unique nucleotide sequences. MiTCR v1.1 was used to align the clonotypes against IMGT TRBV, TRBD and TRBJ reference segments. The analysis included only V-J combinations with a frequency above 0.0001, which together covered roughly 99% of the repertoires. A TCS score was defined as the ratio between F50 (clonal expansion) and ExV (chaos), using BLOSUM62-based TCRdist between CDR3 peptides within each V-J. Welch's t-statistics and random forest reduced some 510 V-J features to roughly 13, which were used in a naive Bayes classifier (R e1071). Sample size was not statistically predetermined, and blinding of investigators to group allocation was not performed. According to the paper, TCR Vbeta CDR3 sequencing was carried out on 135 peripheral blood samples, which came from fewer than 50 ophthalmopathy, 80 or so hyperthyroidism and roughly 17 progressor patients.

Here the chain combines TRBV15 and TRBJ2-1, with 15 junctional bases fitting TRBD2. This material consisted of peripheral blood mononuclear cells (PBMCs), taken at new diagnosis, from a patient treated with antithyroid drugs. This clonotype was obtained from a woman in her twenties or thirties with Graves disease. Donor details come from another sample of the same person, matched by shared clones. The nucleotides are TGTGCCACCAGCAGAGCCGGGACTAGCGGGAGGTATGAGCAGTTCTTC. This is translated as CATSRAGTSGRYEQFF.